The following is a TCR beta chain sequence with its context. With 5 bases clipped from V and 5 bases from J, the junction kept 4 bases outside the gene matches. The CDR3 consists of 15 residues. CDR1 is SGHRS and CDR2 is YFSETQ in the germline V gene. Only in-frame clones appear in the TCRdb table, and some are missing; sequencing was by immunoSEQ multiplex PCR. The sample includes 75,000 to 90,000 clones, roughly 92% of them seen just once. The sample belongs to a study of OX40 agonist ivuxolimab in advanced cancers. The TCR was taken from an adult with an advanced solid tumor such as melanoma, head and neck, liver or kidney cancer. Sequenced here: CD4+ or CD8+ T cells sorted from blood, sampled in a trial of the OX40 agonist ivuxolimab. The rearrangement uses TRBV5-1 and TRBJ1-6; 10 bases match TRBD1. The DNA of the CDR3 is TGCGCCAGCAGTTTTGGGACAGGGGATAATTCACCCCTCCACTTT. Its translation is CASSFGTGDNSPLHF.